The clone carrying this T cell receptor (beta chain) was detected a few times. Its matching antigen is unknown. The data are from a study of early T cells in non-severe SARS-CoV-2 infection. Overall study context: Sequencing input comprised bulk RNA from unsorted whole blood; chain pairing was not available.

TCRdb reanalysed the 5' RACE reads using MiXCR and keeps one entry per CDR3 protein. The repertoire has some 120,000 distinct CDR3 sequences, 14% to 15% of them found once; the top ten carry 21%. Whole-study findings and limits: Clonotype matching in VDJdb favored anti-spike CD8 responses and did not capture private and CD4 specificities.

The CDR3 sequence is 14 residues long. The germline gives CDR1 SGHNT, CDR2 YYREEE (reference sequence). Trimming stripped 2 bases from V and 5 bases from J, with 14 bases between. The chain combines TRBV5-4 with TRBJ2-7; D could derive from TRBD1 or TRBD2 (6 bases each). The receptor was isolated from an adult who was a healthcare worker with PCR-confirmed SARS-CoV-2 infection or an uninfected control (not recorded which). The sequencing sample was made of whole blood. Here the CDR3 DNA reads TGTGCCAGCAGCTTCAAGGAGGGGGTCCACGAGCAGTACTTC. Its translation: CASSFKEGVHEQYF. Complete variable domain (other parts from reference TRBV5-4 and TRBJ2-7): ETGVTQSPTHLIKTRGQQVTLRCSSQSGHNTVSWYQQALGQGPQFIFQYYREEENGRGNFPPRFSGLQFPNYSSELNVNALELDDSALYLCASSFKEGVHEQYFGPGTRLTVT.